The 7 T cell receptor beta chains below come from one sample, sequenced in a study of blood T cell repertoires in COVID-19. Libraries were prepared by immunoSEQ multiplex PCR; TCRdb keeps only in-frame clonotypes and omits some of them. Of roughly 90,000 clones in the sample, approximately 80% were seen once. Sequencing was performed on peripheral blood. These receptors were obtained from a human donor in a cohort sampled during active COVID-19.

The chain carries TRBV5-5 and TRBJ1-5, with a weak D call TRBD1 (5 bases). CDR1 SGHKS and CDR2 YYEKEE come from the germline V gene (reference sequence). This CDR3 is 15 amino acids long. Trimming shortened V by 0 bases and J by 0 bases, and 7 bases separated the two germline ends. The CDR3 sequence is CASSLEGNSNQPQHF. DNA of the CDR3: TGTGCCAGCAGCTTGGAGGGGAATAGCAATCAGCCCCAGCATTTT.

This sequence joins TRBV7-8 and TRBJ2-4, with 8 nucleotides matching TRBD2. The length of the CDR3 is 14 residues. Germline-derived CDR1 and CDR2 are SGHVS and FQNEAQ. J was trimmed by 3 bases and V by 5 bases; bases with no gene match: 3. CDR3 DNA sequence: TGTGCCAGCAGCGTTAGCGGGAACAAAAACATTCAGTACTTC. It is translated as CASSVSGNKNIQYF.

The chain employs TRBV29-1 and TRBJ2-7, with D maybe TRBD2 (5 bases). The CDR3 consists of 11 residues. The ends were cut back, 3 bases at V and 6 bases at J, with 9 bases in the middle. Per germline, CDR1 SQVTM and CDR2 ANQGSEA. The CDR3 loop is CSVDTSREQYF. CDR3 nucleotides: TGCAGCGTTGATACTAGTCGCGAGCAGTACTTC.

CDR3 in DNA: TGTGCCAGCAGCCAAGTTGGTAGCGGGCTTTACGAGCAGTACTTC. As protein: CASSQVGSGLYEQYF. V gene TRBV3-1 (or the pseudogene TRBV3-2) combines with J gene TRBJ2-7; 7 bases match TRBD2. Per germline, CDR1 LGHDT and CDR2 YNNKEL (reference sequence). The CDR3 is 15 amino acids. V shed 1 base and J 4 bases; nucleotides not matched to a gene: 7.

V usage is TRBV5-1 and J usage is TRBJ1-4, with 8 bases aligning to TRBD1. The junction had 5 bases not matched to a gene; V was cut back by 1 base and J by 6 bases. The CDR3 runs 15 residues. Germline loops: CDR1 SGHRS, CDR2 YFSETQ. CDR3 loop: CASSLTTGGYEKLFF. For the CDR3, the DNA is TGCGCCAGCAGCTTGACTACAGGGGGGTATGAAAAACTGTTTTTT.

The J gene is TRBJ2-1, the V gene TRBV7-3, with 12 nucleotides matching TRBD2. The V and J ends lost 3 bases and 6 bases, in that order; junction bases with no gene match: 6. The CDR3 is made up of 16 amino acids. The germline CDR1 and CDR2 sequences are SGHTA and FQGTGA. The CDR3: CASSFLTSGSSNEQFF. For the CDR3, the DNA is TGTGCCAGCAGCTTCTTGACTAGCGGGAGTTCCAATGAGCAGTTCTTC. Full variable domain (outside the CDR3, taken from reference TRBV7-3 and TRBJ2-1): GAGVSQTPSNKVTEKGKYVELRCDPISGHTALYWYRQSLGQGPEFLIYFQGTGAADDSGLPNDRFFAVRPEGSVSTLKIQRTERGDSAVYLCASSFLTSGSSNEQFFGPGTRLTVL.

V gene TRBV3-1 (or the pseudogene TRBV3-2) combines with J gene TRBJ1-1; 8 bases map to TRBD1. The length of the CDR3 is 15 residues. CDR1 is LGHDT and CDR2 is YNNKEL in the germline V gene (reference sequence). V gave up 6 bases and J gave up 5 bases; unmatched junction bases: 11. The CDR3 DNA sequence: TGTGCCAGCAGGGAATCAGGGGGCCGGGGGACTGAAGCTTTCTTT. The encoded protein is CASRESGGRGTEAFF.